This TCR beta chain was recovered during a study of response to subunit inactivated influenza vaccine. Notes on the study in general: Few new T cells, the authors suggested, are recruited by each seasonal influenza vaccination.

TCRdb ran MiXCR on the RT-PCR reads and lists one entry per CDR3 protein. Among about 830,000 distinct CDR3 sequences listed, less than 20% were seen once. Germline V gives CDR1 SGHKS, CDR2 YYEKEE (reference sequence). The CDR3 length is 14 residues. Germline trimming cut 4 bases from V and 9 bases from J; bases unmatched to any gene: 11. In regard to this clonotype: Its antigen is currently unknown.

V usage is TRBV5-5 and J usage is TRBJ2-3, with 7 bases identical to TRBD2. Sequenced here: PBMCs from blood, sampled less than 6 days after vaccination. This receptor was taken from a man aged 45-65 years who received an inactivated influenza vaccine. The CDR3 spells CASSPRTSVRTQYF. Written as DNA, the CDR3 is TGTGCCAGCAGCCCGCGGACTAGTGTGAGGACGCAGTATTTT.